This T cell receptor beta chain is drawn from a study of T cells in Graves' hyperthyroidism and ophthalmopathy. Points from the study as a whole: Blood also held most thyroid clonotypes expanded beyond 0.001.

For this clonotype: Its target is unknown.

RNA transcripts served as the template for amplifying TCR beta CDR3 regions. First-round RT-PCR with HTBI primers amplified the TCR CDR3 region. TCRdb used MiXCR to reprocess the multiplex PCR reads, holding one entry per CDR3 protein. Of about 520,000 distinct CDR3 sequences listed, 24% are singletons. This CDR3 region has 14 residues. The J segment lost 7 bases and the V segment lost 6 bases, leaving 11 bases of the junction unmatched. Germline CDR1 MNHNS, CDR2 SASEGT. Subjects with ophthalmopathy showed a Clinical Activity Score no lower than 3, a NOSPECS grade no lower than 4, and a duration shorter than 3 months.

Material: blood. The sequence was collected from a woman under 40 with Graves' ophthalmopathy. V and J are TRBV6-1 and TRBJ1-2, with 7 bases aligning to TRBD1. The CDR3 DNA is TGTGCCAGCAGCACAGACAGGGCCCAGGTTGGCTACACCTTC. This translates into CASSTDRAQVGYTF.